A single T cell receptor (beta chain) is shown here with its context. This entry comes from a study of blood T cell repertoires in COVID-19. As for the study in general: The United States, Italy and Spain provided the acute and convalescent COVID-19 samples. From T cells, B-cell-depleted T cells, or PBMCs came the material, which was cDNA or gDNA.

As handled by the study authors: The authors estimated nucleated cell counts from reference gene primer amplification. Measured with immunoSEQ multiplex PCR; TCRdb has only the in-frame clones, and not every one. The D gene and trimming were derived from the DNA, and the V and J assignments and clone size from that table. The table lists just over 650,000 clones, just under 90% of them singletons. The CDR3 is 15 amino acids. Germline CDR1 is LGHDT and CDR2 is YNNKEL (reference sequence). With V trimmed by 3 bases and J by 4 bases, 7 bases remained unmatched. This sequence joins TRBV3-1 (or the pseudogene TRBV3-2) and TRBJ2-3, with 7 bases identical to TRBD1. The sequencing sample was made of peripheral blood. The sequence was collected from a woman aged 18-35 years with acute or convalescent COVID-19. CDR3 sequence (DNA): TGTGCCAGCAGCCATTGGGACAGTAACCCAGATACGCAGTATTTT. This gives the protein CASSHWDSNPDTQYF.